A selection of T cell receptor beta chains follows, all from one sample in a study of blood T cell repertoires in COVID-19. Sequenced by immunoSEQ multiplex PCR; TCRdb stores in-frame clones only, minus some. The table lists about half a million clones, 75% to 90% of them singletons, with about 1% in the top ten. The sample consisted of peripheral blood. Receptors originate from a man aged 18 to 35 with COVID-19, enrolled during active disease. The CDR3 runs from the conserved cysteine through the conserved F or W. D genes are given only for firm matches. The size field is filled for only some rows; it gives once, few, many or a size class.

clone_size,v_call,j_call,d_call,cdr3_aa,cdr3_nt
.,TRBV15,TRBJ2-2,.,CATSITGTGELFF,TGTGCCACCAGCATTACGGGGACCGGGGAGCTGTTTTTT
.,TRBV2,TRBJ2-7,.,CASSGGRLGEQYF,TGTGCCAGCAGTGGGGGCAGGTTAGGAGAGCAGTACTTC
.,TRBV6-5,TRBJ2-7,.,CASSYAESSYEQYF,TGTGCCAGCAGTTATGCGGAGAGCTCCTACGAGCAGTACTTC
few,TRBV27,TRBJ2-3,TRBD2,CASSLSTSGILMGTDTQYF,TGTGCCAGCAGTTTAAGTACTAGCGGTATCCTAATGGGGACAGATACGCAGTATTTT
.,TRBV4-1,TRBJ2-7,TRBD2,CASSQGVSGRKGQYF,TGCGCCAGCAGCCAAGGTGTTAGCGGGAGAAAAGGGCAGTACTTC
.,TRBV5-1,TRBJ2-1,TRBD2,CASSLAGLAGNEQFF,TGCGCCAGCAGCTTGGCGGGACTAGCAGGGAATGAGCAGTTCTTC
.,TRBV7-9,TRBJ2-3,TRBD2,CASSYLAASRDTQYF,TGTGCCAGCAGCTACCTAGCGGCCTCCAGGGATACGCAGTATTTT
.,TRBV6-5,TRBJ2-3,.,CASSFPRDIYTDTQYF,TGTGCCAGCAGTTTTCCCCGGGACATTTACACAGATACGCAGTATTTT
.,TRBV6-5,TRBJ2-3,TRBD2,CASKSSGRLNTQYF,TGTGCCAGCAAAAGTAGCGGGAGGTTAAATACGCAGTATTTT
.,TRBV20-1,TRBJ2-5,.,CSARSELTQYF,TGCAGTGCTAGATCGGAGTTGACCCAGTACTTC
.,TRBV6-2/TRBV6-3,TRBJ2-1,TRBD2,CASSWGLAGPNEQFF,TGTGCCAGCAGTTGGGGACTAGCGGGGCCCAATGAGCAGTTCTTC
.,TRBV25-1,TRBJ2-2,.,CASSELDTGELFF,TGTGCCAGCAGTGAGTTAGACACCGGGGAGCTGTTTTTT
.,TRBV7-9,TRBJ1-5,TRBD1,CASSLGGQVFGNQPQHF,TGTGCCAGCAGCTTAGGGGGACAGGTCTTCGGGAATCAGCCCCAGCATTTT
.,TRBV6-5,TRBJ2-1,TRBD1,CASTSDRGPYNEQFF,TGTGCCAGCACCTCGGACAGGGGACCCTACAATGAGCAGTTCTTC
.,TRBV6-5,TRBJ1-5,TRBD1,CASSPDRAGNQPQHF,TGTGCCAGCAGTCCGGACAGGGCCGGCAATCAGCCCCAGCATTTT
.,TRBV5-6,TRBJ2-3,.,CASSPGARSDTQYF,TGTGCCAGCAGCCCTGGAGCGAGGTCAGATACGCAGTATTTT
.,TRBV7-6,TRBJ1-5,.,CASSIFRWSNQPQHF,TGTGCCAGCAGCATATTTCGGTGGAGCAATCAGCCCCAGCATTTT
.,TRBV21-1,TRBJ2-3,.,CASSKKGDF,TGTGCCAGCAGCAAAAAAGGGGATTTT
.,TRBV7-3,TRBJ2-7,TRBD2,CASSFKRLAGSYEQYF,TGTGCCAGCAGCTTTAAAAGACTAGCGGGTAGCTACGAGCAGTACTTC
.,TRBV18,TRBJ1-1,.,CASSPIGGVSTEAFF,TGTGCCAGCTCACCGATCGGGGGAGTGAGCACTGAAGCTTTCTTT
.,TRBV10-1,TRBJ2-7,.,CASSESGSYEQYF,TGCGCCAGCAGTGAGTCGGGCAGCTACGAGCAGTACTTC
.,TRBV3-1/TRBV3-2,TRBJ2-5,TRBD2,CASTGTSGYQETQYF,TGTGCCAGCACCGGGACTAGCGGGTACCAAGAGACCCAGTACTTC
.,TRBV3-1/TRBV3-2,TRBJ2-7,TRBD1,CASSPRYRGTYEQYF,TGTGCCAGCAGCCCGAGATACAGGGGAACCTACGAGCAGTACTTC
.,TRBV3-1/TRBV3-2,TRBJ2-2,TRBD1,CASSQDSGTGPNTGELFF,TGTGCCAGCAGCCAAGACTCCGGGACAGGACCGAACACCGGGGAGCTGTTTTTT
once,TRBV5-1,TRBJ2-2,TRBD2,CASSLLAGGGTGELFF,TGCGCCAGCAGCTTGCTCGCGGGAGGCGGAACCGGGGAGCTGTTTTTT
.,TRBV2,TRBJ2-5,TRBD1,CASSNPRDREETQYF,TGTGCCAGCAGTAACCCCCGGGACAGAGAAGAGACCCAGTACTTC
.,TRBV6-1,TRBJ2-7,TRBD1,CASSATTTGSRYEQYF,TGTGCCAGCAGTGCCACAACGACAGGGTCCCGGTACGAGCAGTACTTC
.,TRBV5-1,TRBJ2-5,TRBD2,CASSLAPAGGGETQYF,TGCGCCAGCAGCTTGGCACCTGCGGGGGGTGGAGAGACCCAGTACTTC
.,TRBV19,TRBJ1-6,.,CASSTQGKGSPLHF,TGTGCCAGTAGCACCCAGGGAAAGGGTTCACCCCTCCACTTT